Shown below are 6 T cell receptor beta chains from a single sample sequenced in a study of T-cell reconstitution after alpha-beta-depleted transplantation in children. Unique molecular identifiers were used in preparing the TCRbeta library. TCRdb re-analysed the PCR reads in MiXCR, keeping a single row per CDR3 protein. The sample records 250,000 to 300,000 distinct CDR3 sequences, almost 10% being singletons. The source material was PBMCs from the stem cell graft donor, sampled from the stem cell graft. The receptors stem from a human donor who donated a stem cell graft to a child with SCID.

In this sample, this clonotype turned up a few times. The V gene is TRBV20-1, the J gene TRBJ1-5, with 7 nucleotides matching TRBD1. The CDR3 runs to 13 residues. With V trimmed by 4 bases and J by 3 bases, 3 bases remained unmatched. Germline assignment: CDR1 DFQATT and CDR2 SNEGSKA (reference sequence). CDR3 nucleotides: TGCAGTGCTAAACAGGGGCCCAATCAGCCCCAGCATTTT. It specifies CSAKQGPNQPQHF.

Only a few counts were recorded for this clonotype. At one boundary the junction diverges from the germline segment, which might be a read error. This chain uses TRBV7-9 with TRBJ1-6; the D is unclear. The CDR3 length is 13 residues. Germline CDR1 and CDR2: SEHNR and FQNEAQ (reference sequence). For the CDR3, the DNA is TGTGCCAGCAGCTTCGACTATGATTCACCCCTCCACTTT. Translating gives CASSFDYDSPLHF.

V usage is TRBV7-8 and J usage is TRBJ1-3; possibly TRBD1 for D (5 bases). CDR1 SGHVS and CDR2 FQNEAQ come from the germline V gene. Trimming shortened V by 2 bases and J by 1 base, and 15 bases separated the two germline ends. The CDR3 contains 17 residues. CDR3 nucleotide sequence: TGTGCCAGCAGCTTAAGGGACCTGGATGTATCTGGAAACACCATATATTTT. It translates to CASSLRDLDVSGNTIYF.

This clonotype has at least ten counts. The CDR3 DNA sequence: TGTGCCAGCAGCCAGTCTAGTTTAGGCTATGGCTACACCTTC. Amino acids: CASSQSSLGYGYTF. The chain recombines TRBV3-1 with TRBJ1-2, with unresolved D. The CDR3 has 14 amino acids. The germline V gene encodes CDR1 LGHDT and CDR2 YNNKEL (reference sequence). The V gene lost 3 bases and the J gene lost 4 bases, with 12 bases spanning the gap.

This clonotype came up a few times. The rearrangement uses TRBV29-1 and TRBJ1-1, with D unresolved. With 3 bases removed from V and 5 bases from J, the gap between germline ends came to 16 bases. The V gene's germline CDR1 is SQVTM and CDR2 ANQGSEA. This CDR3 spans 14 amino acids. The CDR3 DNA reads TGCAGCGTTGACCCTTCTATGACGGGGACTGAAGCTTTCTTT. Residues: CSVDPSMTGTEAFF.

Only a few counts were recorded for this clonotype. V and J are TRBV18 and TRBJ1-1; maybe TRBD1 (5 bases). The V end lost 6 bases, the J end lost 4 bases, and 18 bases lay between the germline ends. The germline V gene encodes CDR1 KGHSH and CDR2 LQKENI. The CDR3 covers 15 residues. CDR3 amino acids: CASSPPMGVSTEAFF. Here the CDR3 DNA reads TGTGCCAGCTCGCCCCCGATGGGGGTCAGCACTGAAGCTTTCTTT.